A selection of T cell receptor beta chains follows, all from one sample in a study of shared clonotypes between healthy human individuals. This table comes from immunoSEQ multiplex PCR, and its TCRdb copy is limited to in-frame clones, with some not included. Altogether more than 600,000 clones are present, 92% being singletons, with the ten largest covering about 24%. Sequencing input: naive CD8+ T cells sorted from blood. These receptors originate from a man aged 30-40 years in good health. CDR3s include the opening cysteine and the closing phenylalanine or tryptophan.

j_gene: TRBJ2-2
v_gene: TRBV4-3
CDR3aa: CASSPRPGTGGPSGPWELFF

j_gene: TRBJ2-5
v_gene: TRBV6-5
CDR3aa: CASSSLETQETQYF

j_gene: TRBJ2-7
v_gene: TRBV29-1
CDR3aa: CGVRIAGVIYEQYF

j_gene: TRBJ2-7
v_gene: TRBV5-4
CDR3aa: CASSFFSGDYEQYF

j_gene: TRBJ2-2
v_gene: TRBV6-9
CDR3aa: CASSYERIPNTGELFF

j_gene: TRBJ2-7
v_gene: TRBV27
CDR3aa: CASRSRSAGLSSYEQYF

j_gene: TRBJ2-1
v_gene: TRBV7-2
CDR3aa: CASSLRLAGGYNEQFF

j_gene: TRBJ1-5
v_gene: TRBV13
CDR3aa: CASSSRGEEEDQPQHF

j_gene: TRBJ2-4
v_gene: TRBV25-1
CDR3aa: CASTGLAGGGIQYF

j_gene: TRBJ2-7
v_gene: TRBV28
CDR3aa: CASSSDSYVSEEQYF

j_gene: TRBJ1-5
v_gene: TRBV5-8
CDR3aa: CASSLDRGPGSNQPQHF

j_gene: TRBJ1-5
v_gene: TRBV6-1
CDR3aa: CASNVGGDQPQHF

j_gene: TRBJ2-3
v_gene: TRBV7-9
CDR3aa: CASSFASGSIDTQYF

j_gene: TRBJ2-5
v_gene: TRBV7-9
CDR3aa: CASSPTDWTETQYF

j_gene: TRBJ2-1
v_gene: TRBV4-2
CDR3aa: CASSQRLQGVDEQFF

j_gene: TRBJ2-7
v_gene: TRBV10-3
CDR3aa: CAISEPDRGSSYEQYF

j_gene: TRBJ2-7
v_gene: TRBV7-9
CDR3aa: CASSLYGGPYEQYF

j_gene: TRBJ2-1
v_gene: TRBV9
CDR3aa: CASSPGYNEQFF

j_gene: TRBJ2-5
v_gene: TRBV5-1
CDR3aa: CASSLVTFQETQYF

j_gene: TRBJ2-3
v_gene: TRBV2
CDR3aa: CASMGSGSGTSTDTQYF

j_gene: TRBJ2-7
v_gene: TRBV4-1
CDR3aa: CASSQDQAPYEQYF

j_gene: TRBJ2-2
v_gene: TRBV10-1
CDR3aa: CASSDVLAGATGELFF

j_gene: TRBJ1-5
v_gene: TRBV6-1
CDR3aa: CASSDGLFGGVSQPQHF

j_gene: TRBJ2-7
v_gene: TRBV6-1
CDR3aa: CASSETGNYEQYF

j_gene: TRBJ2-5
v_gene: TRBV7-9
CDR3aa: CASSFIHGQMYQETQYF

j_gene: TRBJ2-7
v_gene: TRBV9
CDR3aa: CASSVVPGTYEQYF

j_gene: TRBJ2-6
v_gene: TRBV18
CDR3aa: CASSQPGTPISGANVLTF

j_gene: TRBJ1-4
v_gene: TRBV9
CDR3aa: CASSLGTATNEKLFF

j_gene: TRBJ2-7
v_gene: TRBV13
CDR3aa: CASSLGTGGEQYF

j_gene: TRBJ2-1
v_gene: TRBV29-1
CDR3aa: CSGILAGGNSEQFF

j_gene: TRBJ2-3
v_gene: TRBV4-1
CDR3aa: CASSPRTDTQYF

j_gene: TRBJ1-1
v_gene: TRBV28
CDR3aa: CASSLGQEAFF

j_gene: TRBJ2-7
v_gene: TRBV14
CDR3aa: CASSQDIMRQYEQYF

j_gene: TRBJ2-7
v_gene: TRBV7-9
CDR3aa: CASSLPRDILTYEQYF

j_gene: TRBJ2-7
v_gene: TRBV12-5
CDR3aa: CASGLGLTGTSGREQYF

j_gene: TRBJ2-3
v_gene: TRBV10-3
CDR3aa: CAISKPLAGGLYTQYF

j_gene: TRBJ1-1
v_gene: TRBV27
CDR3aa: CASSLGGITTEAFF

j_gene: TRBJ2-7
v_gene: TRBV9
CDR3aa: CASSVGQGPYEQYF

j_gene: TRBJ2-2
v_gene: TRBV7-8
CDR3aa: CASSFPRGAGELFF

j_gene: TRBJ2-1
v_gene: TRBV27
CDR3aa: CASSRGDYNEQFF

j_gene: TRBJ2-3
v_gene: TRBV6-5
CDR3aa: CASSSWTGTDTQYF

j_gene: TRBJ2-1
v_gene: TRBV5-4
CDR3aa: CASSLASLAGGGSDEQFF

j_gene: TRBJ2-7
v_gene: TRBV7-6
CDR3aa: CASSQGAVYEQYF

j_gene: TRBJ2-7
v_gene: TRBV7-8
CDR3aa: CASSSGTGTFYEQYF

j_gene: TRBJ2-1
v_gene: TRBV19
CDR3aa: CASSRAGAGYNEQFF

j_gene: TRBJ2-7
v_gene: TRBV5-1
CDR3aa: CASSLANRSGYEQYF

j_gene: TRBJ2-2
v_gene: TRBV7-8
CDR3aa: CASPDTGELFF

j_gene: TRBJ1-5
v_gene: TRBV27
CDR3aa: CASSPRRLSNQPQHF

j_gene: TRBJ2-3
v_gene: TRBV10-1
CDR3aa: CASSTTELTDTQYF

j_gene: TRBJ2-5
v_gene: TRBV4-1
CDR3aa: CASSQETGVGETQYF

j_gene: TRBJ2-1
v_gene: TRBV27
CDR3aa: CASNPGTRLGEQFF

j_gene: TRBJ2-1
v_gene: TRBV15
CDR3aa: CATSRTEVYNEQFF

j_gene: TRBJ2-1
v_gene: TRBV28
CDR3aa: CASSLGGGQFF

j_gene: TRBJ2-2
v_gene: TRBV2
CDR3aa: CATRLSGANTGELFF

j_gene: TRBJ2-5
v_gene: TRBV5-1
CDR3aa: CASSLVDAGETQYF

j_gene: TRBJ1-1
v_gene: TRBV2
CDR3aa: CASMDVLEKNTEAFF

j_gene: TRBJ2-1
v_gene: TRBV5-1
CDR3aa: CASSLAPGGYNEQFF